The 22 T cell receptor beta chains in this list originate from one sample, sequenced in a study of blood T cell repertoires in COVID-19. Profiling relied on immunoSEQ multiplex PCR, and the TCRdb table lists in-frame clones only, not all of them. The sample holds around 400,000 clones, approximately 90% seen once. The sequencing input was PBMCs or T cells enriched from blood (not recorded which). The source of these receptors is a woman in her 40s who had been exposed to COVID-19.

This CDR3 reads CASSGGTTDTQYF. The CDR3, as DNA: TGTGCCAGCAGCGGAGGGACGACAGATACGCAGTATTTT. The V gene is TRBV5-4, the J gene TRBJ2-3; TRBD2 is a possible D gene (6 bases). CDR3 length: 13 amino acids. Per germline, CDR1 SGHNT and CDR2 YYREEE (reference sequence). The V gene lost 4 bases and the J gene lost 3 bases, with 9 bases spanning the gap.

The chain carries TRBV7-9 and TRBJ1-2, with 9 bases identical to TRBD1. The CDR3 runs to 15 residues. Germline V gene data show CDR1 as SEHNR and CDR2 as FQNEAQ (reference sequence). V was pared by 4 bases and J by 11 bases, with 14 bases of the junction left unmatched. The CDR3 DNA reads as TGTGCCAGCAGCTCGTCCGGGACAGGGAGTCAAGGATACACCTTC. Its translation is CASSSSGTGSQGYTF. The variable domain in full, with the rest retrieved from reference TRBV7-9 and TRBJ1-2, is DTGVSQNPRHKITKRGQNVTFRCDPISEHNRLYWYRQTLGQGPEFLTYFQNEAQLEKSRLLSDRFSAERPKGSFSTLEIQRTEQGDSAMYLCASSSSGTGSQGYTFGSGTRLTVV.

This sequence joins TRBV9 and TRBJ1-5; D is unresolved. Trimming removed 3 bases from V and 6 bases from J, with 13 bases in between. This CDR3 has 14 residues. CDR1 and CDR2 from the germline V gene are SGDLS and YYNGEE. The CDR3 DNA reads as TGTGCCAGCAGCGCCGAGGGAAGCGTTCAGCCCCAGCATTTT. This encodes CASSAEGSVQPQHF.

The chain couples TRBV12-3 or TRBV12-4 to TRBJ1-2; no clear D gene. V was clipped by 4 bases and J by 8 bases, with 14 bases between them. The CDR3 is made up of 13 amino acids. The CDR3 DNA reads TGTGCCAGCAGTTCTCGGACTACTCGAGGCTACACCTTC. It yields the protein CASSSRTTRGYTF.

This rearrangement joins TRBV3-1 (or the pseudogene TRBV3-2) to TRBJ2-3; maybe TRBD1 (5 bases). The ends were cut back, 0 bases at V and 0 bases at J, with 16 bases in the middle. Germline CDR1 and CDR2: LGHDT and YNNKEL (reference sequence). This CDR3 region has 18 residues. CDR3 DNA: TGTGCCAGCAGCCAAGATCTAGGACGTCAGGGTAGCACAGATACGCAGTATTTT. It translates to CASSQDLGRQGSTDTQYF.

About this clone: The sample holds other DNA sequences that translate to the same CDR3. The chain couples TRBV14 to TRBJ1-1; no firm D call. This CDR3 has 13 residues. Trimming stripped 4 bases from V and 0 bases from J, with 6 bases between. Germline V gene data show CDR1 as SGHDN and CDR2 as FVKESK. The DNA of the CDR3 is TGTGCCAGCAGCCGTCAAATGAACACTGAAGCTTTCTTT. Protein product: CASSRQMNTEAFF. Full variable domain (remainder filled in from reference TRBV14 and TRBJ1-1): EAGVTQFPSHSVIEKGQTVTLRCDPISGHDNLYWYRRVMGKEIKFLLHFVKESKQDESGMPNNRFLAERTGGTYSTLKVQPAELEDSGVYFCASSRQMNTEAFFGQGTRLTVV.

This rearrangement joins TRBV7-9 to TRBJ2-5; D may be TRBD2 (6 bases). Germline CDR1 reads SEHNR; CDR2 reads FQNEAQ (reference sequence). CDR3 length equals 11 residues. Trimming left V 11 bases short and J 1 base short, with 8 bases between. CDR3 DNA sequence: TGTGCCGGGGGGATCCAAGAGACCCAGTACTTC. This sequence encodes CAGGIQETQYF.

The genes are TRBV6-5 and TRBJ2-5; D not resolved. V dropped 6 bases and J dropped 3 bases, with 11 bases sitting between them. Germline values: CDR1 MNHEY, CDR2 SVGAGI. This CDR3 contains 13 residues. DNA for the CDR3: TGTGCCAGCAGGATGACGGCGGAAGAGACCCAGTACTTC. This translates into CASRMTAEETQYF.

The chain links TRBV7-8 to TRBJ1-3; D gene uncertain. Germline V gene sequence: CDR1 SGHVS, CDR2 FQNEAQ. The CDR3 totals 13 residues. V was trimmed by 1 base and J by 8 bases, leaving 9 bases between them. This CDR3 is CASSLGGADTIYF. The DNA for the CDR3 is TGTGCCAGCAGCTTAGGAGGTGCGGACACCATATATTTT.

CDR3 protein: CASSRLTGPTDTQYF. In DNA, the CDR3 is TGTGCCAGCAGTAGACTGACAGGGCCAACAGATACGCAGTATTTT. J is TRBJ2-3 and V is TRBV2, with TRBD1 identical over 7 bases. The J segment lost 3 bases and the V segment lost 5 bases, leaving 8 bases of the junction unmatched. CDR3 length: 15 amino acids. Germline-derived CDR1 and CDR2 are SNHLY and FYNNEI. The entire variable domain, with the rest obtained from reference TRBV2 and TRBJ2-3, is as follows: EPEVTQTPSHQVTQMGQEVILRCVPISNHLYFYWYRQILGQKVEFLVSFYNNEISEKSEIFDDQFSVERPDGSNFTLKIRSTKLEDSAMYFCASSRLTGPTDTQYFGPGTRLTVL.

The V and J genes are TRBV5-5 and TRBJ2-3; tentatively, D is TRBD1 (5 bases). The CDR3 covers 15 residues. CDR1 is SGHKS and CDR2 is YYEKEE in the germline V gene (reference sequence). Between the trimmed V and J ends, which lost 0 bases and 0 bases, there was a span of 8 bases. CDR3 sequence reads: CASSLVPGSTDTQYF. The CDR3 region has the DNA TGTGCCAGCAGCTTGGTGCCAGGGAGCACAGATACGCAGTATTTT.

The chain links TRBV2 to TRBJ1-5; D perhaps matches TRBD1 (5 bases). Trimming shortened V by 1 base and J by 2 bases, and 9 bases separated the two germline ends. CDR3 size: 15 residues. Germline V gene data show CDR1 as SNHLY and CDR2 as FYNNEI. The CDR3 spells CASSEGGTGNQPQHF. Here the CDR3 DNA reads TGTGCCAGCAGTGAAGGAGGGACTGGCAATCAGCCCCAGCATTTT.

This clone was seen a few times. The chain employs TRBV29-1 and TRBJ2-3; perhaps TRBD1 as D (5 bases). This CDR3 has 13 residues. Germline CDR1 SQVTM, CDR2 ANQGSEA. Trimming stripped 7 bases from V and 3 bases from J, with 14 bases between. The CDR3 DNA reads as TGCAGCGCAAATCTGCAGGGAACAGATACGCAGTATTTT. Translation gives CSANLQGTDTQYF.

The V and J genes are TRBV30 and TRBJ2-1, with 16 positions matching TRBD2. V lost 3 bases and J lost 4; bases outside the gene matches: 12. The CDR3 consists of 19 residues. Germline-derived CDR1 and CDR2 are GTSNPN and SVGIG (reference sequence). This CDR3 is CAWSYPGLAGGPGYNEQFF. CDR3 DNA: TGTGCCTGGAGCTACCCGGGACTAGCGGGAGGGCCGGGGTACAATGAGCAGTTCTTC.

This sequence joins TRBV9 and TRBJ2-2; 8 nucleotides agree with TRBD1. Germline V lookup: CDR1 SGDLS, CDR2 YYNGEE. With V trimmed by 0 bases and J by 6 bases, 7 bases remained unmatched. This CDR3 is 16 amino acids long. CDR3 sequence: CASSVATRTGSGELFF. In nucleotides, the CDR3 is TGTGCCAGCAGCGTAGCTACTCGGACAGGGTCCGGGGAGCTGTTTTTT.

The CDR3 nucleotides read TGTGCCAGCAGCTCGACAGATACGCAGTATTTT. It codes for CASSSTDTQYF. The rearrangement links TRBV7-9 to TRBJ2-3; D remains ambiguous. Germline lookup yields CDR1 SEHNR and CDR2 FQNEAQ (reference sequence). V was cut by 4 bases and J by 3 bases, with 2 bases left in between. The CDR3 consists of 11 residues.

The chain recombines TRBV12-3 or TRBV12-4 with TRBJ1-1, with D possibly matching TRBD1 (5 bases). This CDR3 region has 12 residues. The V gene lost 3 bases and the J gene lost 7 bases, with 9 bases spanning the gap. CDR3 nucleotide sequence: TGTGCCAGCAGTTTTCTGGGACTTGAAGCTTTCTTT. It specifies CASSFLGLEAFF.

The V and J genes are TRBV7-2 and TRBJ2-2; D possibly corresponds to TRBD1 (5 bases). This CDR3 spans 14 amino acids. From germline, CDR1 is SGHTA and CDR2 FQGNSA. V dropped 2 bases and J dropped 1 base, with 5 bases sitting between them. The CDR3 DNA reads as TGTGCCAGCAGCTTAAGGGGGAACACCGGGGAGCTGTTTTTT. Amino acids: CASSLRGNTGELFF. Supplemented by reference TRBV7-2 and TRBJ2-2, the full variable domain reads GAGVSQSPSNKVTEKGKDVELRCDPISGHTALYWYRQSLGQGLEFLIYFQGNSAPDKSGLPSDRFSAERTGGSVSTLTIQRTQQEDSAVYLCASSLRGNTGELFFGEGSRLTVL.

V usage is TRBV27 and J usage is TRBJ1-1, with 7 bases that match TRBD1. The V gene's germline CDR1 is MNHEY and CDR2 SMNVEV (reference sequence). This CDR3 contains 16 residues. The ends lost 5 bases at V and 0 bases at J; junction bases unmatched: 9. The CDR3 is CASSPRTGQMNTEAFF. CDR3 nucleotides: TGTGCCAGCAGTCCTAGGACAGGACAAATGAACACTGAAGCTTTCTTT.

The J gene is TRBJ1-2, the V gene TRBV3-1 (or the pseudogene TRBV3-2), with 8 positions matching TRBD1. The junction had 10 bases not matched to a gene; V was cut back by 4 bases and J by 0 bases. CDR1 and CDR2 from the germline V gene are LGHDT and YNNKEL (reference sequence). This CDR3 is 17 amino acids long. This chain's CDR3 is CASSRHFGQGSNYGYTF. For the CDR3, the DNA is TGTGCCAGCAGCCGCCATTTTGGACAGGGCTCTAACTATGGCTACACCTTC.

The chain combines TRBV2 with TRBJ1-2; TRBD1 agrees at 9 bases. This CDR3 spans 16 amino acids. The V gene's germline CDR1 is SNHLY and CDR2 FYNNEI. Unmatched junction bases numbered 9, after V lost 3 bases and J lost 4 bases. CDR3: CASSDATGGSGYGYTF. CDR3 DNA: TGTGCCAGCAGTGATGCAACAGGGGGCTCGGGCTATGGCTACACCTTC.

This clone occurred once. This chain connects TRBV10-3 to TRBJ2-3, with D tentatively TRBD1 (5 bases). Per germline, CDR1 ENHRY and CDR2 SYGVKD. This CDR3 region has 13 residues. Trimming stripped 0 bases from V and 4 bases from J, with 5 bases between. The CDR3 DNA reads TGTGCCATCAGTGAGTCAGGGGCAGATACGCAGTATTTT. Residues: CAISESGADTQYF.